Only a few counts were recorded for the clone carrying this T cell receptor (beta chain). The entry originates in a study of blood T cell repertoires in COVID-19. About the research overall: The analysed material was cDNA or gDNA that came from T cells, B-cell-depleted T cells, or PBMCs.

The germline V and J ends were trimmed by 2 bases and 0 bases, with 9 bases remaining between them. CDR3 length: 15 amino acids. Germline V lookup: CDR1 SGHRS, CDR2 YFSETQ. Only in-frame clones appear in the TCRdb table, and some are missing; sequencing was by immunoSEQ multiplex PCR. Found here are 200,000 to 250,000 clones, roughly four fifths of them singletons; the top ten hold approximately 1.8%. V usage is TRBV5-1 and J usage is TRBJ2-4, with TRBD1 as a possible D gene (6 bases). The specimen sequenced was peripheral blood. This sequence was found in a man under 40 who had recovered from COVID-19. In DNA form, the CDR3 reads TGCGCCAGCAGCTTTCAGGGGACAGCCAAAAACATTCAGTACTTC. It translates to CASSFQGTAKNIQYF.